This TCR beta chain is from a study of glioma-infiltrating T cells. The study's findings and limits: Tissue-blood divergence was below expectation in non-neoplastic patients, above in gliomas.

The CDR3 extends over 12 amino acids. Germline V gene data show CDR1 as SQVTM and CDR2 as ANQGSEA. Note on this clonotype: Its antigen is undetermined. A much larger clone lies one base from this, so it may be a read error.

The iRepertoire nested amplicon-rescue multiplex PCR amplified TCR alpha and beta CDR3s from RNA. TCRdb reprocessed the multiplex PCR reads with MiXCR, giving one entry per CDR3 protein. In the table there are 170,000 or so distinct CDR3 sequences, more than 35% of which are singletons. The rearrangement uses TRBV29-1 and TRBJ1-1; D may be TRBD1 (5 bases). What was sequenced was glioma tissue, nonneoplastic brain tissue, or PBMCs (not recorded which). This sequence originates from a human donor with low-grade glioma or glioblastoma, undergoing nonglioma brain surgery, or in good health (not recorded which). CDR3 in amino acids: CRVVGDSDEAFF. The CDR3 coding sequence is TGCAGAGTTGTTGGAGACAGCGATGAAGCTTTCTTT.